One TCR beta chain is described in this entry. Its antigen is currently unknown. This sample is part of a study of cytomegalovirus exposure and HLA in healthy donors. This PCR relied on a set of 60 Vbeta primers and 13 Jbeta primers. In the source study's methods: A later analysis counted approximately 80 million unique TCR beta chains, 10 million to 12 million shared. Sequenced by immunoSEQ multiplex PCR; TCRdb stores in-frame clones only, minus some. Clone size and the V and J calls come from that table; the DNA yielded D and trimming. The sample lists around 220,000 clones, more than 60% seen once, with 0.2% to 0.25% in the top ten. Everyone who donated was a healthy bone marrow donor. Points from the study as a whole: Follow-up analysis later connected one missense variant in DCLRE1C with trimming of TCR beta V- and J-genes. It was reported that the classifier diagnosed cytomegalovirus status with high specificity and sensitivity in both the original and validation cohorts.

This CDR3 is built from 17 residues. The rearrangement joins TRBV1 to TRBJ1-5; no check of the table's D call, TRBD1, against the DNA was made. TRBV1 corresponds to a pseudogene. The origin of this receptor is a girl aged 2-10 years in good health and CMV-seronegative. The sample consisted of PBMCs. CDR3 coding DNA: TGCACCAGCAGCCCAACCCCCCACCCGACAGGGCATCAGCCCCAGCATTTT. Protein: CTSSPTPHPTGHQPQHF.